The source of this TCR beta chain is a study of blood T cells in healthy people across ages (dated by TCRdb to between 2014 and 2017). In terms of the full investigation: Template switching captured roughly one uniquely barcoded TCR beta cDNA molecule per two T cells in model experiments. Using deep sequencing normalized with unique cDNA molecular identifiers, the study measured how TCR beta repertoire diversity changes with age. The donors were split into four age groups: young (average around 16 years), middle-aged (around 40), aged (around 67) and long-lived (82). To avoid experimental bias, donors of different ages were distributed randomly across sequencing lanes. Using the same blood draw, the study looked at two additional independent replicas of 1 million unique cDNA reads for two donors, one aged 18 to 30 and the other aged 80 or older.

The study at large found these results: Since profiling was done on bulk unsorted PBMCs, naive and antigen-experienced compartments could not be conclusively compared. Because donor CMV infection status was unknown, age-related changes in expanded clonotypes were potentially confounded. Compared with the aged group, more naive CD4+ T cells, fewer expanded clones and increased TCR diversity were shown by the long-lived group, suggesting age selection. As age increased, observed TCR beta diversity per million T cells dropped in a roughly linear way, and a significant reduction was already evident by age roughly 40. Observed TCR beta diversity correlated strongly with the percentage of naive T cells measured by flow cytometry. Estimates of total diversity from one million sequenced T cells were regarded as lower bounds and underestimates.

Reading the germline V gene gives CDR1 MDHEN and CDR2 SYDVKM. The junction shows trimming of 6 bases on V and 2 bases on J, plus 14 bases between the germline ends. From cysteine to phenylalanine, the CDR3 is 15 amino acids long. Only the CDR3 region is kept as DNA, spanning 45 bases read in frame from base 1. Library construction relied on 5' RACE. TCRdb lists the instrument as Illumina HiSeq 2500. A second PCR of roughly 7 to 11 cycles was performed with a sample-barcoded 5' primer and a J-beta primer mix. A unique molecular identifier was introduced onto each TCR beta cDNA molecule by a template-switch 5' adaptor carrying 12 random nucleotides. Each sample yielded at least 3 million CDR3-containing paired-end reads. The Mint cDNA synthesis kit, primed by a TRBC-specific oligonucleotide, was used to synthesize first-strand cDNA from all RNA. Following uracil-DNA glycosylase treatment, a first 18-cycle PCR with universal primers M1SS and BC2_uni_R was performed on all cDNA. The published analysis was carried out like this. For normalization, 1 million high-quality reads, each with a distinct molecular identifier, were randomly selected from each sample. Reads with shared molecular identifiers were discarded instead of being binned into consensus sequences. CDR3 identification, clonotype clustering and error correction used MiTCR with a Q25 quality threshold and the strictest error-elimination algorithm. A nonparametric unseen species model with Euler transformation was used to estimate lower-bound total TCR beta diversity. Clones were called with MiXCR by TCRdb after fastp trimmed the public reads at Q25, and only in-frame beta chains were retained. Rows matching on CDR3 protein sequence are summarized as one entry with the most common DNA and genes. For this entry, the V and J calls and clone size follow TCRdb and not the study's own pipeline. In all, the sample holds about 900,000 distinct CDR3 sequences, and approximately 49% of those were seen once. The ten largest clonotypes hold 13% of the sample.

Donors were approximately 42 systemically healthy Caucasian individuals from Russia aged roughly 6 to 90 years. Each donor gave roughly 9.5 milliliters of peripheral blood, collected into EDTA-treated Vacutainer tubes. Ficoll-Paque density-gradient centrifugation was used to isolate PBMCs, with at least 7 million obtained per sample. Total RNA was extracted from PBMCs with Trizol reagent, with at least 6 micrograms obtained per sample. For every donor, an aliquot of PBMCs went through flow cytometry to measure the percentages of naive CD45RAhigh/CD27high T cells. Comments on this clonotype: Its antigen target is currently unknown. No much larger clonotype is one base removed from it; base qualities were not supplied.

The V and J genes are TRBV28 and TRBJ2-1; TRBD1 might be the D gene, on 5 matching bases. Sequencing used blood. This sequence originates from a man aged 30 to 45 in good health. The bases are TGTGCCAGCAGCCGCCTAGGGGCAACCTACAATGAGCAGTTCTTC. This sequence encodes CASSRLGATYNEQFF.